The text below deals with one T cell receptor beta chain. This specimen comes from a study of PD-1 blockade in mismatch repair-deficient tumors. Clones were read by immunoSEQ multiplex PCR, and TCRdb kept only the in-frame ones, dropping some. Here the sample spans about 84,000 clones, approximately 84% being singletons. The CDR3 consists of 16 residues. The ends lost 0 bases at V and 5 bases at J; junction bases unmatched: 7. Germline V gene lookup returns CDR1 SGHRS and CDR2 YFSETQ. The sample consisted of peripheral blood, taken 12 weeks after starting pembrolizumab. The sequence came from an adult with mismatch repair-deficient cancer. The chain uses TRBV5-1 and TRBJ2-5; TRBD1 aligns across 10 bases. CDR3 protein: CASSLGQGAGRETQYF. In nucleotides, the CDR3 is TGCGCCAGCAGCTTGGGACAGGGGGCAGGGAGGGAGACCCAGTACTTC.